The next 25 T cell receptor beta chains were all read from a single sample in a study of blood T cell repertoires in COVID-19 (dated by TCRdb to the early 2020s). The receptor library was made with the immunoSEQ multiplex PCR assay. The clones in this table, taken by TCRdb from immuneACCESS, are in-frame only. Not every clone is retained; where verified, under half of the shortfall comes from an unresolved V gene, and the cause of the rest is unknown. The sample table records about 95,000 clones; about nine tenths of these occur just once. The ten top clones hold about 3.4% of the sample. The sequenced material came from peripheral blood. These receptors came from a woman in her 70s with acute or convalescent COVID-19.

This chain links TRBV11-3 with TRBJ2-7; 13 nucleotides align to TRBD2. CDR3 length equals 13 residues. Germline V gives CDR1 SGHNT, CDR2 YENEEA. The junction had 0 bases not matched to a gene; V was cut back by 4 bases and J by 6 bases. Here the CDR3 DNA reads TGTGCCAGCAGCTGGACTAGCGGGAGCGAGCAGTACTTC. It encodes CASSWTSGSEQYF.

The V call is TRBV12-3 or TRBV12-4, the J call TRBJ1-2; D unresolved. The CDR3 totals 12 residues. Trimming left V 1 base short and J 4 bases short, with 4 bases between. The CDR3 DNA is TGTGCCAGCAGTTTAGACAGCTATGGCTACACCTTC. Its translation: CASSLDSYGYTF.

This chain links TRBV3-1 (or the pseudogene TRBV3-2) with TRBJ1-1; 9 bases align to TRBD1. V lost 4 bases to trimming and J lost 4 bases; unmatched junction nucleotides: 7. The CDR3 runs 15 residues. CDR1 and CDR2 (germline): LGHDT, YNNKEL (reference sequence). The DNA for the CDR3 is TGTGCCAGCAGCCCCCACAGGGGGCAAGCCACTGAAGCTTTCTTT. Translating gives CASSPHRGQATEAFF.

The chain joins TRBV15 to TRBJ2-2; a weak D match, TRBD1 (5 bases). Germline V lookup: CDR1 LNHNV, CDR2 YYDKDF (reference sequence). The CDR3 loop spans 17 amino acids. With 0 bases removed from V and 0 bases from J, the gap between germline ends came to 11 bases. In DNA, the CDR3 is TGTGCCACCAGCAGAGATAGGGGCCGCGCGAACACCGGGGAGCTGTTTTTT. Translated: CATSRDRGRANTGELFF.

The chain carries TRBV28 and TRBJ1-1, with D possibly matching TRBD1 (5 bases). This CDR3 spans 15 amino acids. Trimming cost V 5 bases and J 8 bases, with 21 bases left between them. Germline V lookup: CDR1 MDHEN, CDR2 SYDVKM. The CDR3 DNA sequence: TGTGCCAGCAGTCAACAGCCGCAGGGAGGCGGAGAAGCTTTCTTT. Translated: CASSQQPQGGGEAFF.

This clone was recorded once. The chain's CDR3 is CASSLWTSGSNEQYF. CDR3 bases: TGTGCCAGCAGTCTCTGGACTAGCGGGAGCAACGAGCAGTACTTC. V is TRBV28 and J is TRBJ2-7, with 13 nucleotides matching TRBD2. The CDR3 covers 15 residues. V lost 5 bases and J lost 5; bases outside the gene matches: 6. Germline V CDR1 and CDR2: MDHEN, SYDVKM.

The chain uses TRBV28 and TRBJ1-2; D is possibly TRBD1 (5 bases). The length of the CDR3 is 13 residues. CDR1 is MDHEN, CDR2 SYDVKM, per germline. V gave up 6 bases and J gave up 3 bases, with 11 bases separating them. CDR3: CASRSGGYYGYTF. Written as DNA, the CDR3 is TGTGCCAGCAGATCCGGGGGTTACTATGGCTACACCTTC.

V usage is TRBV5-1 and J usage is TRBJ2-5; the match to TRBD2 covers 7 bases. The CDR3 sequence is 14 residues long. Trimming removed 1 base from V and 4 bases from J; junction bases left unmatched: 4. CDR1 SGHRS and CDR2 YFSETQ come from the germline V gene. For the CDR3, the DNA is TGCGCCAGCAGCTTGAACGGGAGGAGAGAGACCCAGTACTTC. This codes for CASSLNGRRETQYF.

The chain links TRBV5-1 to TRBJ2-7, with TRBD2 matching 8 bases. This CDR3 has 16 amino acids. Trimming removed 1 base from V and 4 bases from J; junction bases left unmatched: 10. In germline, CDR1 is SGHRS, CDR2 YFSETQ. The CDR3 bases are TGCGCCAGCAGCTTGCTCCAGCGGGAGAACCGTTACGAGCAGTACTTC. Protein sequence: CASSLLQRENRYEQYF. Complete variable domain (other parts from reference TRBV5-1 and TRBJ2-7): KAGVTQTPRYLIKTRGQQVTLSCSPISGHRSVSWYQQTPGQGLQFLFEYFSETQRNKGNFPGRFSGRQFSNSRSEMNVSTLELGDSALYLCASSLLQRENRYEQYFGPGTRLTVT.

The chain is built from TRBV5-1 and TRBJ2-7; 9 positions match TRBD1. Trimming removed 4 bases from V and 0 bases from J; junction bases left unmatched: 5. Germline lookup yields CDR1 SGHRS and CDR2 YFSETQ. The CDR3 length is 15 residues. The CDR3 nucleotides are TGCGCCAGCAGCCCCTGGGACAGGGCCTCCTACGAGCAGTACTTC. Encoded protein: CASSPWDRASYEQYF.

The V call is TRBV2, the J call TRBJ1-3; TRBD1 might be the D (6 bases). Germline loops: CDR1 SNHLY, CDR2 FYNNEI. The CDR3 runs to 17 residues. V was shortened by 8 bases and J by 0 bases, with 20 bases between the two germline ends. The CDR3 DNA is TGTGCCAGCCGGGAGCTGGGGGGGGGCTTCTCTGGAAACACCATATATTTT. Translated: CASRELGGGFSGNTIYF.

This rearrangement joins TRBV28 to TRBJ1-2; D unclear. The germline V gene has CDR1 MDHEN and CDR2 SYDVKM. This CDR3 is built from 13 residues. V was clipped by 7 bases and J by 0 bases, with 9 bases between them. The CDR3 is CASTPPANYGYTF. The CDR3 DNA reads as TGTGCCAGCACCCCCCCCGCTAACTATGGCTACACCTTC.

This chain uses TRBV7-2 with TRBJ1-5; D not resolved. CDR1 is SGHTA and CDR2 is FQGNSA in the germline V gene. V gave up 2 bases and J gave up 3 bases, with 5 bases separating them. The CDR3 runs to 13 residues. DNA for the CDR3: TGTGCCAGCAGCTTACTCCCCAATCAGCCCCAGCATTTT. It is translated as CASSLLPNQPQHF.

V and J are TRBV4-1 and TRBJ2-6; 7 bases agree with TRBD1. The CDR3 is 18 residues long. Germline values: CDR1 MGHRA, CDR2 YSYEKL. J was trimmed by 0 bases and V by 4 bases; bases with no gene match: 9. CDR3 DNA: TGCGCCAGCAGCCCTGAGGGACAGCTGGGCTCTGGGGCCAACGTCCTGACTTTC. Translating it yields CASSPEGQLGSGANVLTF.

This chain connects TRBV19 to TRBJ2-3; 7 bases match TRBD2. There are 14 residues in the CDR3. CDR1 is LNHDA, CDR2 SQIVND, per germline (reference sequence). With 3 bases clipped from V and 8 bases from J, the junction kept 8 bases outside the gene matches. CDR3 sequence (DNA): TGTGCCAGTAGTATTACCTCACTAGCGTCTACGCAGTATTTT. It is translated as CASSITSLASTQYF.

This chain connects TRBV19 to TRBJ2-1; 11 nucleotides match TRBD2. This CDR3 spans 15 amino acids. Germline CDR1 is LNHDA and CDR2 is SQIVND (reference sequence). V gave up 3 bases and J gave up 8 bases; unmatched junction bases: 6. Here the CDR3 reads CASSIRTSGRDEQFF. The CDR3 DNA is TGTGCCAGTAGTATTAGAACTAGCGGGAGAGATGAGCAGTTCTTC. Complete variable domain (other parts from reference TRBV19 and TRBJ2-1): DGGITQSPKYLFRKEGQNVTLSCEQNLNHDAMYWYRQDPGQGLRLIYYSQIVNDFQKGDIAEGYSVSREKKESFPLTVTSAQKNPTAFYLCASSIRTSGRDEQFFGPGTRLTVL.

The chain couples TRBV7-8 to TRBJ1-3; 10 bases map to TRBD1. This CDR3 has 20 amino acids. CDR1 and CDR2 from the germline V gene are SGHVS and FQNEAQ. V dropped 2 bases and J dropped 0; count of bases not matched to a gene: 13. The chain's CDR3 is CASSLSGTVTGGPSGNTIYF. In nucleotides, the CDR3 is TGTGCCAGCAGCTTATCAGGGACAGTGACAGGGGGCCCCTCTGGAAACACCATATATTTT.

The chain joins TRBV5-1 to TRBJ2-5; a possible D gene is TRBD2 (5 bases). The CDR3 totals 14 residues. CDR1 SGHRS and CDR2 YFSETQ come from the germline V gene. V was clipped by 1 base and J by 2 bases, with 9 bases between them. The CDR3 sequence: CASSLSGAQETQYF. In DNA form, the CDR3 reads TGCGCCAGCAGCTTGAGCGGTGCGCAAGAGACCCAGTACTTC.

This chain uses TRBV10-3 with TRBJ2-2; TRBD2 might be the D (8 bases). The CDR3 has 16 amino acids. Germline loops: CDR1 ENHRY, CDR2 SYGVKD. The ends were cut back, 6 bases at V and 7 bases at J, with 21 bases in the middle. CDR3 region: CAIRSGTAGANGELFF. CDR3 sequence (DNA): TGTGCCATCAGGAGTGGGACAGCGGGGGCCAACGGGGAGCTGTTTTTT.

This CDR3 reads CASSLGQGPTNEKLFF. In nucleotides, the CDR3 is TGCGCCAGCAGCTTGGGACAGGGACCAACTAATGAAAAACTGTTTTTT. The chain is built from TRBV5-1 and TRBJ1-4; 7 nucleotides agree with TRBD1. Germline V CDR1 and CDR2: SGHRS, YFSETQ. The V gene end was trimmed by 0 bases and the J gene end by 0 bases; junction bases not matched to a gene: 2. The CDR3 extends over 16 amino acids.

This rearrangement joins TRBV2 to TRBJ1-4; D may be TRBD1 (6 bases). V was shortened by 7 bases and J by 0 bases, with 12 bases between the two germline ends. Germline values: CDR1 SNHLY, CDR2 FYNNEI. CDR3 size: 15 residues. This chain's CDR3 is CASNLQGTTNEKLFF. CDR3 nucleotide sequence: TGTGCCAGCAATTTACAGGGAACAACTAATGAAAAACTGTTTTTT.

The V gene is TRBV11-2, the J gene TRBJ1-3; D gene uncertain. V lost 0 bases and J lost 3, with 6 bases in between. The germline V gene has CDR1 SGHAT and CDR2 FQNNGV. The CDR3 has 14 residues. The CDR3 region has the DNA TGTGCCAGCAGCTTAGAACTCCTTGGAAACACCATATATTTT. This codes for CASSLELLGNTIYF.

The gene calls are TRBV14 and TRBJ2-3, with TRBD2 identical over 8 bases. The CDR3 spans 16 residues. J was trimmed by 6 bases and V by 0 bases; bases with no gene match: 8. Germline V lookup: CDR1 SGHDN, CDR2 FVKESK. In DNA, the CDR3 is TGTGCCAGCAGCCAAGATCTGCTAGCGGGCTTGGATACGCAGTATTTT. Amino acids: CASSQDLLAGLDTQYF.

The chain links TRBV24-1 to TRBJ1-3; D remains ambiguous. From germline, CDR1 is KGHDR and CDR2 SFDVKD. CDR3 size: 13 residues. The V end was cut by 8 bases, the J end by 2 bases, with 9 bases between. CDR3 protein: CATTAGTGNTIYF. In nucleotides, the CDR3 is TGTGCCACCACCGCGGGTACTGGAAACACCATATATTTT.

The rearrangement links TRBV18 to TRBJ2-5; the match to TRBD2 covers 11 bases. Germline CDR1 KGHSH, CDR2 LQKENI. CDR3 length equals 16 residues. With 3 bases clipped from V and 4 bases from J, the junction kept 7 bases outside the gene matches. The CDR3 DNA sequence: TGTGCCAGCTCACCTTATAGCGGGGGGGCCGGAGAGACCCAGTACTTC. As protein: CASSPYSGGAGETQYF.